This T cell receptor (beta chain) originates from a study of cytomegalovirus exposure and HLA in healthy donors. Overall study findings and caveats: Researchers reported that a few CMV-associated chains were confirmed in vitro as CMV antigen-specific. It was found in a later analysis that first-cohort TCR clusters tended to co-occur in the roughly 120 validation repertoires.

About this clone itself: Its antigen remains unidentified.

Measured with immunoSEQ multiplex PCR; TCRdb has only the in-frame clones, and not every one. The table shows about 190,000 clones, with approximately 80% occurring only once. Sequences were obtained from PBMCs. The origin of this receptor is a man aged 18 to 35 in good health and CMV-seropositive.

The CDR3 reads CASREQGVQETQYF. The CDR3 DNA sequence: TGTGCCAGCAGGGAACAGGGGGTACAAGAGACCCAGTACTTC. The genes are TRBV6-6 and TRBJ2-5; 8 bases fit TRBD1. Per the germline V gene, CDR1 is MNHNY and CDR2 is SVGAGI (reference sequence). Trimming at V came to 6 bases and at J to 2 bases, leaving 5 bases not matched to a gene. This CDR3 comprises 14 residues.